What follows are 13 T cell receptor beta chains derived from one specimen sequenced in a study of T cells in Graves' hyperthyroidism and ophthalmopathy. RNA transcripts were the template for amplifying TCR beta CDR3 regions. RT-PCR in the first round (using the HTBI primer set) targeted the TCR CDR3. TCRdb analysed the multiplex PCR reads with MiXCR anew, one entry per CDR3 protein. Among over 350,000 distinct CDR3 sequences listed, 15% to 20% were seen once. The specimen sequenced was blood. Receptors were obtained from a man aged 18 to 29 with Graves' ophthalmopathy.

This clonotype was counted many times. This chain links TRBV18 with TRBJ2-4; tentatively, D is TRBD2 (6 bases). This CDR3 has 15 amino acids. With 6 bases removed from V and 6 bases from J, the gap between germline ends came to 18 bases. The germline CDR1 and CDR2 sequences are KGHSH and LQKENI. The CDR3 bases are TGTGCCAGCTCGCCTCCGGGATTGGGGGGAAACATTCAGTACTTC. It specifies CASSPPGLGGNIQYF.

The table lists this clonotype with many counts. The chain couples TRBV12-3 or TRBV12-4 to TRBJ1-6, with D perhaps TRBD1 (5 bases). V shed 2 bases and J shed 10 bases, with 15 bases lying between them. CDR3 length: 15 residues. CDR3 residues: CASSLSSGPGSPLHF. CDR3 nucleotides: TGTGCCAGCAGTTTATCGTCGGGGCCTGGATCACCCCTCCACTTT.

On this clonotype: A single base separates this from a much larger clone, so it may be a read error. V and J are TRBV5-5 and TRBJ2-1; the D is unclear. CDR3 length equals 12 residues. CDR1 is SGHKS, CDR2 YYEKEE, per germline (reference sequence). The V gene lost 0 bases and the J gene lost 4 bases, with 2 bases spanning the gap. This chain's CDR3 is CASSLVYNEQFF. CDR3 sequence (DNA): TGTGCCAGCAGCTTGGTTTACAATGAGCAGTTCTTC.

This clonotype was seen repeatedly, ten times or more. DNA of the CDR3: TGTGCCAGCAGTAAGCAGGGGGTTGAGCAGTTCTTC. It specifies CASSKQGVEQFF. V gene TRBV6-2 or TRBV6-3 combines with J gene TRBJ2-1; 7 positions agree with TRBD1. Germline V lookup: CDR1 MNHEY, CDR2 SVGEGT. CDR3 length equals 12 residues. J lost 9 bases, V lost 5 bases, and 4 bases had no gene match.

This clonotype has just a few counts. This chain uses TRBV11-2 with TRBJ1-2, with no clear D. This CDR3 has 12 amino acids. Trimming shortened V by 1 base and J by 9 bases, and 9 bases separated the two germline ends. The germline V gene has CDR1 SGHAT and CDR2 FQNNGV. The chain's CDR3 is CASSLGTSSYTF. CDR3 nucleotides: TGTGCCAGCAGCTTAGGGACCTCGAGCTACACCTTC.

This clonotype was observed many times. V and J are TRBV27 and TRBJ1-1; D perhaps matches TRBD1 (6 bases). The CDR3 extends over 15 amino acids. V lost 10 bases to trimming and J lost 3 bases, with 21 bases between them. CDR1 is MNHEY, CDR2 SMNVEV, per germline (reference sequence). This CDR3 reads CATSARAGVDTEAFF. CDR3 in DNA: TGTGCCACCTCCGCCCGGGCAGGGGTGGACACTGAAGCTTTCTTT.

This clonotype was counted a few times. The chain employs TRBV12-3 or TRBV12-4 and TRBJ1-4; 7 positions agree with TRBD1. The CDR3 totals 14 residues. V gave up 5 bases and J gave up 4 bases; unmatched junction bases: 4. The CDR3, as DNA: TGTGCCAGCAGTGAGGGACAGCTTAATGAAAAACTGTTTTTT. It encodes CASSEGQLNEKLFF.

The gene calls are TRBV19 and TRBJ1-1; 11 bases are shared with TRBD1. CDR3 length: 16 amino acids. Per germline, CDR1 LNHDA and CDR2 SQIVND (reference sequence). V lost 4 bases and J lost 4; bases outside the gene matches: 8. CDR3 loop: CASSTRDRGVLTEAFF. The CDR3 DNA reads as TGTGCCAGTAGTACCCGGGACAGGGGGGTGCTCACTGAAGCTTTCTTT.

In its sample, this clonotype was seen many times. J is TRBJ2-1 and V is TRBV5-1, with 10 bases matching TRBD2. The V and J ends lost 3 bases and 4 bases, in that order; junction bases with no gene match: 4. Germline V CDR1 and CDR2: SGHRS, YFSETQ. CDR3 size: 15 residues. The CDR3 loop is CASSSSGGKYNEQFF. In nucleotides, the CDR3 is TGCGCCAGCAGCTCTAGCGGGGGAAAGTACAATGAGCAGTTCTTC. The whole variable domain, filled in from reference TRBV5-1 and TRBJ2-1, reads KAGVTQTPRYLIKTRGQQVTLSCSPISGHRSVSWYQQTPGQGLQFLFEYFSETQRNKGNFPGRFSGRQFSNSRSEMNVSTLELGDSALYLCASSSSGGKYNEQFFGPGTRLTVL.

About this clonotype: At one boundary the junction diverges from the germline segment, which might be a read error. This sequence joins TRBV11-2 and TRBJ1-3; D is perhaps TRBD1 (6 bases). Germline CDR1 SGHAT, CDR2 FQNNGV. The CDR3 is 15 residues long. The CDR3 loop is CASSQVAGAGNTIYF. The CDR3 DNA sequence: TGCGCCAGCAGCCAAGTAGCAGGGGCTGGAAACACCATATATTTT.

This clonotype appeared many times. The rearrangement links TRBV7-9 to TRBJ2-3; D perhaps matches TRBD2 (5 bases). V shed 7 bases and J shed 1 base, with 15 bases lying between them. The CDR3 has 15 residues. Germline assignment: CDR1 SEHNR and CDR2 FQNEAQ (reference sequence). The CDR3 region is CASTELEGRTDTQYF. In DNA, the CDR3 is TGTGCCAGCACCGAATTAGAGGGCCGCACAGATACGCAGTATTTT.

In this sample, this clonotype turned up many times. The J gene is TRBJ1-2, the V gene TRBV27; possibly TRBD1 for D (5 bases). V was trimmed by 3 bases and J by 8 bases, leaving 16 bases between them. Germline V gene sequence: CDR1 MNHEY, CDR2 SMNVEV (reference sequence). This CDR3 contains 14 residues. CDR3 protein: CASSLNRSPGGYTF. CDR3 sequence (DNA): TGTGCCAGCAGTTTGAACAGGTCCCCAGGGGGCTACACCTTC.

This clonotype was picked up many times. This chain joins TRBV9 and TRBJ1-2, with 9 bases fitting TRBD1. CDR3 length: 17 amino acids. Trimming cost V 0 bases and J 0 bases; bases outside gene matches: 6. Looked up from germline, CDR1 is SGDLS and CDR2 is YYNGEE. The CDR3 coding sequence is TGTGCCAGCAGCGTAGCGGACAGGGGCAAGTCTAACTATGGCTACACCTTC. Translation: CASSVADRGKSNYGYTF.